This TCR beta chain originates from a study of cytomegalovirus exposure and HLA in healthy donors (dated by TCRdb to about 2017). For context, the study as a whole: According to an earlier analysis of several hundred of the donors, 150 million to 200 million T cells yielded 117 million unique TCR beta sequences and about 300 Gb of sequence data. An early release that covered several hundred HLA-typed donors contained 300 to 350 gigabases of sequencing data and approximately 85 million unique TCR sequences. Among the roughly 400 genotyped donors, approximately 76% belonged to the genetic ancestry cluster associated with self-reported Caucasian donors. The aim of the study was to test whether cataloging public T cell receptors could identify signatures of past pathogen exposure. The study used immunosequencing to profile the T cell repertoires of 666 subjects and linked those repertoires to cytomegalovirus serostatus. Besides the first cohort of roughly 700 subjects, a separate validation cohort made up of 120 different subjects was used. To predict cytomegalovirus infection status, the study combined high-throughput TCR immunosequencing, statistical association of individual TCRs with disease status, and machine learning. A later analysis re-examined previously published TCR beta repertoires from more than 600 donors and added high-resolution HLA genotyping to investigate patterns of TCR occurrence. In the later analysis, no new phenotypic data were used to find candidate immune exposures; instead, reliance was placed on TCR beta sequences and their occurrence across donors. In an earlier analysis of roughly 540 of the donors, high-throughput TCR beta sequencing was used to judge whether each TCR beta V gene segment behaved as functional or pseudogenic. Donor age, sex, ethnicity and CMV serostatus were collected together with the repertoire data. A later genetic analysis took genome-wide SNP genotypes for about 65% of the 666 donors and used that subset as a discovery cohort. Every repertoire in the discovery cohort had been generated on one and the same sequencing platform. Both class I and class II loci were covered by HLA typing, at four-digit resolution. The number of typed donors differed by locus: about 629-640 for A, B, C, DRB1 and DQB1; approximately 520 for DQA1; 606 for DPA1; and some 470 for DPB1. Roughly 5 DR-DQ haplotypes were handled as single units for association and clustering, since linkage in the cohort was strong. Among 300 to 500 genotyped donors of the cohort, an average of around 250,000 unique TCR beta nucleotide sequences was sequenced per donor, of which roughly 18% were non-productive.

Here is what the overall study found, with its caveats: When HLA alleles, especially DR and DQ, strongly co-occurred, attributing TCR associations to individual alleles was difficult. In vitro tests confirmed that a few of the cytomegalovirus-associated TCR beta chains recognize cytomegalovirus antigens. A later genetic analysis reported fewer N-insertions in productive TCRs among donors in an Asian-associated ancestry cluster than the approximately 670-donor mean. A later analysis found that most CMV-associated TCR beta chains appeared HLA-restricted, with HLA associations seemingly driven largely by CMV exposure. According to the authors, the approach could potentially be generalized to other disease states and immunological phenotypes. Roughly uniform sequencing depth across donors was assumed in presence/absence analyses, although this assumption may not hold. Because HLA typing was unavailable for some donors at each locus, only the typed subset was used in association tests. In an earlier analysis of a few hundred of the donors, most TCR beta V segments were observed in productive rearrangements about 90% or about 30% of the time, broadly matching IMGT annotations. In both the original and validation cohorts, the classifier was reported to diagnose cytomegalovirus status with high specificity and sensitivity. The earlier analysis of nearly 600 of the donors excluded approximately 15 rarely observed V segments, including chromosome 9 orphons, because counts were too low. For the cohort, immune exposure information was limited to CMV serostatus. A group of highly shared sequence variants was considered likely to be a technical artifact of the sequencing pipeline. Linkage disequilibrium might explain the correlated functional status among segregating V segments, but an unknown experimental factor could not be ruled out. In a later analysis, HLA-associated TCR beta chains showed more clonal expansion and lower generation probabilities than non-associated chains that were equally common. In a later analysis, several top co-occurrence clusters were reported to appear linked to parvovirus B19, influenza, CMV and Epstein-Barr virus. V-gene and J-gene trimming of TCR beta chains was associated with a missense DCLRE1C variant in a later genetic analysis, and the association was replicated in an independent cohort. A later analysis found that TCR association rates varied across HLA loci, with DRB1 alleles showing the most associated TCRs and HLA-C alleles the fewest. A total of 164 TCR beta chains were listed by the study as associated with cytomegalovirus. In this cohort, only TCR beta chains were sequenced, and detectable features were limited by the absence of alpha or paired-chain data. Across donors, most TCR sequences were observed very rarely, whereas some public TCRs were present in many individuals. A further reported finding was that TCR beta sequences accurately predicted the HLA-A and HLA-B alleles for most subjects in the first cohort. At a false discovery rate of 0.05, a later analysis linked around 17,000 TCR beta sequences to specific HLA alleles. Some IMGT-functional V segments, including TRBV6-2 and TRBV6-3, could not be told apart with the 87-base-pair reads, so those segments were excluded.

Library preparation was by the immunoSEQ multiplex PCR assay. A mixture of 60 forward primers for TCR Vbeta segments and 13 reverse primers for TCR Jbeta segments was used in the multiplex PCR. Amplification of the CDR3 region of rearranged TCR beta genes was performed with a multiplex PCR assay on genomic DNA. Amplified TCR beta libraries were sequenced as 87-base-pair reads on the Illumina HiSeq System. On the study's bioinformatics: In a later analysis, about 80 million unique TCR beta chains were counted across the 500 to 850 repertoires, and around 10 million of these chains were shared by at least two donors. A nearest-neighbor algorithm error-corrected the raw reads and collapsed the reads into unique sequences, merging closely related sequences to remove PCR and sequencing errors. CDR3 sequences were aligned to IMGT reference sequences to assign V, D and J gene segments. Each retained sequence needed at least a six-nucleotide match to both a V gene segment and a J gene segment. A rearrangement counted as productive if the CDR3 had no stop codons and remained in frame with V and J, and every other rearrangement counted as non-productive. CDR3 was defined by IMGT convention, running from the second conserved V-encoded cysteine to the conserved J-encoded phenylalanine. The earlier analysis of about 590 of the donors excluded sequences that lacked an unambiguous match to a single V gene segment. An earlier analysis of over 450 of the donors classified V segments as functional when productive rearrangements were above 56.7% and as segregating when the standard deviation between donors was above 5%. A statistical classification framework was built for diagnosing cytomegalovirus status from the catalog of TCR beta chain sequences. V and J gene assignment, in a later analysis, came from comparing TCR nucleotide sequences with IMGT/GENE-DB human TR gene sequences. The TCRdist pipeline was used in a later analysis to assign CDR3 sequences and most-parsimonious VDJ recombination scenarios. In a later analysis, each TCR beta chain was defined by its CDR3 amino acid sequence together with its V-gene family, and reads without a unique V-gene family were excluded. In a later analysis, approximately 590 highly shared, low-generation-probability nucleotide sequences were removed to address suspected cross-contamination and a sequencing artifact. In a later analysis, a clonal expansion index was calculated for each public chain from normalized within-repertoire ranks of inferred template counts. Generation probabilities in a later analysis came from a VDJ recombination model fitted to out-of-frame rearrangements, and those results were checked against IGoR. In a later analysis, hypergeometric tests were used to score TCR-TCR, TCR-HLA and TCR-CMV co-occurrence, with a repertoire-size bias correction applied to TCR pairs. A later analysis estimated false discovery rates by permuting HLA or CMV assignments 20 times. In a later analysis, co-occurring TCRs were grouped with DBSCAN, and TCRdist sequence similarity was added when clustering was performed within HLA-allele-positive subsets. Repertoires with fewer than 30,000 or more than 120,000 public chains were left out of co-occurrence clustering, as were about 5 repertoires with anomalous nucleotide sharing. The immuneACCESS repertoire file appears here via TCRdb, limited to in-frame rearrangements. These files lack a portion of the clones; in checked studies, under half of the deficit traces to unresolved V genes, and the cause of the others is not known. V and J calls and clone size are given by that table; D and trimming were obtained from the DNA. The table for this sample lists approximately 190,000 clones; roughly 80% of them were counted only once. The top ten clonotypes cover 6.3% of the sample.

There are 13 amino acids in the CDR3, from cysteine to phenylalanine inclusive. Just CDR3 DNA is preserved here, 39 bases in frame from base 1. CDR1 and CDR2, per the germline V gene, are LGHNA and YNFKEQ. The germline ends are 9 bases apart after V is trimmed by 1 base and J by 5 bases. The cohort comprised some 730 healthy bone marrow donors. At the time of sampling, all cohort members were nominally healthy, though unrecorded immune exposures were likely present. The donor tested CMV seropositive and was one of the 289 seropositive cohort members. A peripheral blood sample was collected from each donor, and TCR beta sequencing was performed on peripheral blood mononuclear cells. The Qiagen DNeasy Blood Extraction Kit was used to extract genomic DNA from the blood cell samples. A word on this clone: The antigen it binds to is not known. No base qualities exist here, and no much larger clone lies one base off it.

The chain couples TRBV4-2 to TRBJ2-7; there is no confident call for the D gene. The material sequenced was PBMCs. The receptor was derived from a man aged 40-49 years in good health and CMV-seropositive. The DNA sequence follows: TGTGCCAGCAGCCAAGGAGGCCGGGACGAGCAGTACTTC. It specifies CASSQGGRDEQYF.